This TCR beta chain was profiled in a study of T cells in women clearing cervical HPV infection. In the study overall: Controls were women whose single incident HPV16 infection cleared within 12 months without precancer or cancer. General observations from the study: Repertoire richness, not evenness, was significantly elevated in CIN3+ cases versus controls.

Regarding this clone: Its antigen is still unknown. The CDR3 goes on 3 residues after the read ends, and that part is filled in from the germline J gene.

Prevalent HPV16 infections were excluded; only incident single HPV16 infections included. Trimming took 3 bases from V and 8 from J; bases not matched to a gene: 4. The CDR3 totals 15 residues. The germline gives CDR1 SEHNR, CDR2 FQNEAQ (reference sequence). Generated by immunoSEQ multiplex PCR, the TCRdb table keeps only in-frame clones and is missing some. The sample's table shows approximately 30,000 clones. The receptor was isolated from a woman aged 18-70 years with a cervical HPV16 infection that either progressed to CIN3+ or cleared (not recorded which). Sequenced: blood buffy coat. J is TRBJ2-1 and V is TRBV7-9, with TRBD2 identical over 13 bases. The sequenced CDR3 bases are TGTGCCAGCAGCTTCGGACTAGCGGGAGTGGATGAG. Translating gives CASSFGLAGVDE. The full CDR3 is CASSFGLAGVDEQFF. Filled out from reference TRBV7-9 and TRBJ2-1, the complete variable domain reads DTGVSQNPRHKITKRGQNVTFRCDPISEHNRLYWYRQTLGQGPEFLTYFQNEAQLEKSRLLSDRFSAERPKGSFSTLEIQRTEQGDSAMYLCASSFGLAGVDEQFFGPGTRLTVL.